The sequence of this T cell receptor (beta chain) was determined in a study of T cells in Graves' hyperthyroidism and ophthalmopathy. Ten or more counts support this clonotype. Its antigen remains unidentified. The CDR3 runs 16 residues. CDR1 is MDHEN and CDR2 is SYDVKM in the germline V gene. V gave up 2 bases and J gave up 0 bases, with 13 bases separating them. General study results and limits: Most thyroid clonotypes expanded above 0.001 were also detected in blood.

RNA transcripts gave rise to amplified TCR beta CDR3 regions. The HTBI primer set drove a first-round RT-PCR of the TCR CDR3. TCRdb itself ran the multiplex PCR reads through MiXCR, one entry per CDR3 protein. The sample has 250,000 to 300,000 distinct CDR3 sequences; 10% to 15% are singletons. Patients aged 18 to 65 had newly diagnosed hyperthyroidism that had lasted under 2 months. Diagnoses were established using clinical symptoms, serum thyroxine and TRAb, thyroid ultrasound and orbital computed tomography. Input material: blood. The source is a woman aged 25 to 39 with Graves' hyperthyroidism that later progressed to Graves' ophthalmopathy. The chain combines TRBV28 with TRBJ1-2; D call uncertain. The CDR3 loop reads CASSLVAYDPNYGYTF. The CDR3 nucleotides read TGTGCCAGCAGTTTAGTTGCCTACGACCCTAACTATGGCTACACCTTC.